This T cell receptor beta chain was profiled in a study of cytomegalovirus exposure and HLA in healthy donors. Per germline, CDR1 MNHEY and CDR2 SVGAGI. The V end lost 6 bases, the J end lost 4 bases, and 15 bases lay between the germline ends. This CDR3 has 14 residues. Use of 60 Vbeta and 13 Jbeta primers characterized the PCR. Measured with immunoSEQ multiplex PCR; TCRdb has only the in-frame clones, and not every one. Among 35,000 to 55,000 clones listed, roughly 60% were seen once. The chain joins TRBV6-5 to TRBJ1-1; D is ambiguous. What was sequenced was PBMCs. This receptor was identified in a human donor in good health. CDR3 in amino acids: CASRPDAGATEAFF. The CDR3 DNA reads TGTGCCAGCAGACCCGACGCAGGTGCCACTGAAGCTTTCTTT.